This TCR beta chain was identified during a study of beta chain features in type 1 diabetes. Across the whole study: The examined sorted cells totaled about 110 million across samples.

The V gene's germline CDR1 is SGHTA and CDR2 FQGNSA. CDR3 size: 16 residues. V trimming: 0 bases; J trimming: 2 bases; junction bases outside the gene matches: 7. Sorting based on CD45RO/CCR7/CD25/CD127/CD95/CD27 separated CD4+ naive, central memory, regulatory and stem cell-like memory cells. This clone has only a few counts. Antigen specificity is unknown. The sequenced template was cDNA made from the entire isolated RNA. Sequencing used immunoSEQ multiplex PCR; TCRdb keeps in-frame clones, though not all of them. The sample includes under 300,000 clones, 27% of them seen just once. General study results and limits: Among all four CD4+ subsets, Type 1 diabetes patients had TCRB CDR3s that were moderately but significantly shorter.

The sequence derives from a man younger than 40 in good health. The sequencing sample was made of central memory CD4+ T cells from blood. The chain uses TRBV7-2 and TRBJ2-7; TRBD2 matches at 7 bases. The CDR3 DNA sequence: TGTGCCAGCAGCTTAGCGCTGGCTAGCGGACCCTACGAGCAGTACTTC. It specifies CASSLALASGPYEQYF.